The entry below describes one T cell receptor beta chain. The antigen remains unidentified. This CDR3 is built from 14 residues. V was pared by 4 bases and J by 9 bases, with 4 bases of the junction left unmatched. Germline V gene lookup returns CDR1 MNHEY and CDR2 SVGAGI. This sample was taken from a study of T cell responses to AZD1222 COVID-19 vaccine. Assay used: immunoSEQ multiplex PCR; TCRdb lists only in-frame clones, some missing. Found here are around 140,000 clones, around 90% of them singletons; the top ten hold 3.5% to 4.5%. Study-level findings and limits: Baseline antibody screening turned up just six seropositive AZD1222 recipients. Spike-spanning, vaccine-associated CD4 TCRs were dominant at 160-218 and 743-854. Possibly, clonal diversity was underestimated; donors were largely white British and included more females.

This sequence originates from an adult in good health. The rearrangement uses TRBV6-5 and TRBJ2-1; 12 positions agree with TRBD2. The sample in question was peripheral blood, obtained on day 0 of AZD1222 vaccination. The CDR3 bases are TGTGCCAGCAGTTCCCTAGCGGGAGGGAGTGAGCAGTTCTTC. This encodes CASSSLAGGSEQFF.